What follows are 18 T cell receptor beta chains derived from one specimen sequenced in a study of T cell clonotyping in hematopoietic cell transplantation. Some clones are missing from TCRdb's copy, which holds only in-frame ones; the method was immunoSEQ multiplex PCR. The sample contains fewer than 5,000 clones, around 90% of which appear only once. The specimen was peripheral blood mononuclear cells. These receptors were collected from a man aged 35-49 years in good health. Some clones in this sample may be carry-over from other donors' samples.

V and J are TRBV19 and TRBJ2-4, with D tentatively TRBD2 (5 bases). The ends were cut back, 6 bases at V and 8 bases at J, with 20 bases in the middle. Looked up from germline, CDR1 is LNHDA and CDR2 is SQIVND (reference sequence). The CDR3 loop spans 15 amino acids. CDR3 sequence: CASSPRSGLGDIQYF. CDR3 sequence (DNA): TGTGCCAGTAGCCCACGATCGGGCCTCGGGGACATTCAGTACTTC.

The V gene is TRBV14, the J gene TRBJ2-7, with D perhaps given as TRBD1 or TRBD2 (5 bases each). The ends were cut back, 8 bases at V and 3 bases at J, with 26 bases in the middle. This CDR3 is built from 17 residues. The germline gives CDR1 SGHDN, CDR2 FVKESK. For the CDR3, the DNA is TGTGCCAGCGCTAAAAGTCAGTTCCGGGACCGGAGCTACGAGCAGTACTTC. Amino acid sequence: CASAKSQFRDRSYEQYF.

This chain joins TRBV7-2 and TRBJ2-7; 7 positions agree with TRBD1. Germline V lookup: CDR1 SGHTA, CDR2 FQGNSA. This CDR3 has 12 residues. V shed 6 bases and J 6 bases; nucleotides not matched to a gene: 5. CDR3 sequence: CASSLPGGEQYF. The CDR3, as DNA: TGTGCCAGCAGTCTTCCAGGGGGCGAGCAGTACTTC.

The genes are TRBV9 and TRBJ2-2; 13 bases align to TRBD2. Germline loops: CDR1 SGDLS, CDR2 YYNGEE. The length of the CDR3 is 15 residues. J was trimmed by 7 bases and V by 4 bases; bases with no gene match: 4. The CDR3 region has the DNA TGTGCCAGCAGCCCTAGGACTAGCGGGAGCGGGGAGCTGTTTTTT. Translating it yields CASSPRTSGSGELFF.

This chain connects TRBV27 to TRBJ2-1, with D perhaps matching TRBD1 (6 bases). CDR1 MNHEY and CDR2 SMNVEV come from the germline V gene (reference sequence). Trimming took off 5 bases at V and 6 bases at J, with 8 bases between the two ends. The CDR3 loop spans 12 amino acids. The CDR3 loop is CASSLGGNEQFF. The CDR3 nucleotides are TGTGCCAGCAGTCTAGGGGGCAATGAGCAGTTCTTC.

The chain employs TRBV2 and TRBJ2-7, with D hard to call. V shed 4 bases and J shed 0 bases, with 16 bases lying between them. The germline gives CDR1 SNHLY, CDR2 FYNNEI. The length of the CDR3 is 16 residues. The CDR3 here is CASSGGDLGPSYEQYF. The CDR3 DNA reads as TGTGCCAGCAGTGGGGGTGATCTAGGACCCTCCTACGAGCAGTACTTC.

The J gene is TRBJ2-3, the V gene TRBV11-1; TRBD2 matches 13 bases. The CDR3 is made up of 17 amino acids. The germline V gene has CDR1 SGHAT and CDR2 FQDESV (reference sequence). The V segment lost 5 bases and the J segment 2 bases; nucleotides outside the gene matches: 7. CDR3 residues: CASSPGLAGRSTDTQYF. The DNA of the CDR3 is TGTGCCAGCAGCCCGGGACTAGCGGGGAGATCCACAGATACGCAGTATTTT.

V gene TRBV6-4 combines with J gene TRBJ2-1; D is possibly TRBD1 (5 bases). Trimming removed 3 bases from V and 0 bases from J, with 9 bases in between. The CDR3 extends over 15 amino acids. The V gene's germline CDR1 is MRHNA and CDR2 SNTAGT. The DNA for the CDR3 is TGTGCCAGCAGTGAGCAGGGAAGCTCCTACAATGAGCAGTTCTTC. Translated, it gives CASSEQGSSYNEQFF.

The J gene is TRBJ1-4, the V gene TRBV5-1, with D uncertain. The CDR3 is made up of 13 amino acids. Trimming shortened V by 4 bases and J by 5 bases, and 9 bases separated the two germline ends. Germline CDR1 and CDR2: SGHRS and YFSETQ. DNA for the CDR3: TGCGCCAGCAGCGAGGGTCAAAATGAAAAACTGTTTTTT. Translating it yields CASSEGQNEKLFF.

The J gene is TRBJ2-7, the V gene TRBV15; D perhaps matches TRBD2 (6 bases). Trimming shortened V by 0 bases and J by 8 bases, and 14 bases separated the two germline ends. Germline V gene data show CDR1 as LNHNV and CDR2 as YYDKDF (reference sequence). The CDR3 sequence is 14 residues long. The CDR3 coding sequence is TGTGCCACCAGCAGAGATCCGCGGGAACCCAAGCAGTACTTC. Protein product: CATSRDPREPKQYF.

The CDR3 here is CASSSQGFSGNTIYF. The CDR3, as DNA: TGTGCCAGCAGCTCTCAGGGGTTCTCTGGAAACACCATATATTTT. V gene TRBV11-2 combines with J gene TRBJ1-3; TRBD1 might be the D (6 bases). Trimming cost V 4 bases and J 0 bases, with 10 bases left between them. The CDR3 totals 15 residues. CDR1 and CDR2 (germline): SGHAT, FQNNGV.

The CDR3 region is CASSLGAGSQETQYF. In DNA form, the CDR3 reads TGCGCCAGCAGCTTGGGCGCGGGCTCCCAAGAGACCCAGTACTTC. This chain uses TRBV5-1 with TRBJ2-5, with D possibly being TRBD2 (5 bases). V lost 0 bases and J lost 1, with 10 bases in between. The CDR3 has 15 residues. The germline V gene encodes CDR1 SGHRS and CDR2 YFSETQ.

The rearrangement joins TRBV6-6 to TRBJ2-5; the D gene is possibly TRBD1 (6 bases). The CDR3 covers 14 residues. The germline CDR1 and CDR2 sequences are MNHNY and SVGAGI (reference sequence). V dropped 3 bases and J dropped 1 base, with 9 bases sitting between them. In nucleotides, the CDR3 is TGTGCCAGCAGTTATAGCAGGGGCCAAGAGACCCAGTACTTC. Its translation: CASSYSRGQETQYF.

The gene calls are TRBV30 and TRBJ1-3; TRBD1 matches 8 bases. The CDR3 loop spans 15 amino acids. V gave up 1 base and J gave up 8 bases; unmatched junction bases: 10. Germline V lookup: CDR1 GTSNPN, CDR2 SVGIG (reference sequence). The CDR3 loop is CAWSGWTGLGDTIYF. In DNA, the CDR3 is TGTGCCTGGAGTGGATGGACAGGGTTAGGGGACACCATATATTTT.

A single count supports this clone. The CDR3 here is CASSREGLGTGELFF. The CDR3 DNA reads as TGTGCCAGCAGTCGCGAGGGGCTTGGCACCGGGGAGCTGTTTTTT. The rearrangement uses TRBV2 and TRBJ2-2; the D call may be TRBD1 or TRBD2 (5 bases each). This CDR3 contains 15 residues. The V gene's germline CDR1 is SNHLY and CDR2 FYNNEI. Trimming removed 5 bases from V and 4 bases from J, with 14 bases in between.

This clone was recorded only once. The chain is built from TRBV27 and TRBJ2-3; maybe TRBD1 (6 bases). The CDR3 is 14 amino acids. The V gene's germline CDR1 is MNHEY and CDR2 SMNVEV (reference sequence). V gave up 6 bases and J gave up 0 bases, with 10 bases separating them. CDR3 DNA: TGTGCCAGCAGCAGACAGGTTAGCACAGATACGCAGTATTTT. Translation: CASSRQVSTDTQYF.

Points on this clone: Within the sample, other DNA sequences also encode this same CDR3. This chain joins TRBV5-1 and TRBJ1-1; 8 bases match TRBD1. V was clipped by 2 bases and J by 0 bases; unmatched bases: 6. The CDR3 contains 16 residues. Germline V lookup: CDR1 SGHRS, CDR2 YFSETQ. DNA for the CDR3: TGCGCCAGCAGCTTCGGACAGGGACCCATGAACACTGAAGCTTTCTTT. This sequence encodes CASSFGQGPMNTEAFF.

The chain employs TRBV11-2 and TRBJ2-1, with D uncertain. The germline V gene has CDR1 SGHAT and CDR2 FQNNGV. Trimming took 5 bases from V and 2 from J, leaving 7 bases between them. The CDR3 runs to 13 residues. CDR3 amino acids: CASSPGTYNEQFF. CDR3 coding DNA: TGTGCCAGCAGCCCTGGGACCTACAATGAGCAGTTCTTC.